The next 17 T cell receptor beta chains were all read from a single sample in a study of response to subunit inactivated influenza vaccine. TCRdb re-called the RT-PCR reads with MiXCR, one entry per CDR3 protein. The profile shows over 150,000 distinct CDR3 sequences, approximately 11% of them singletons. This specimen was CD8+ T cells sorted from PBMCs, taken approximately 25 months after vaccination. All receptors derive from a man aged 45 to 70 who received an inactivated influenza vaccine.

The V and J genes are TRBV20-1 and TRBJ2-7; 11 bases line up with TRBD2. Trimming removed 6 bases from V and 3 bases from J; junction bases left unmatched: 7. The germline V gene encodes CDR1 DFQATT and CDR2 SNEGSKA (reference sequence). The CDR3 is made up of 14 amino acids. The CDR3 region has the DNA TGCAGTGCGCCTAGCGGGGGGCCGTTCTACGAGCAGTACTTC. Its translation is CSAPSGGPFYEQYF.

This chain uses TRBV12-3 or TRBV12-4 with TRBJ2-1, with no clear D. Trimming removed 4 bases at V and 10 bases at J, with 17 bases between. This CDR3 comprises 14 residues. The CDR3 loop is CASSSPGVGREQFF. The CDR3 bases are TGTGCCAGCAGTTCCCCTGGTGTGGGCCGGGAGCAGTTCTTC.

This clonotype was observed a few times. The CDR3: CAISDTGGFYEQYF. CDR3 bases: TGTGCCATCAGTGATACAGGGGGCTTCTACGAGCAGTACTTC. V gene TRBV10-3 combines with J gene TRBJ2-7, with 9 bases that match TRBD1. Germline assignment: CDR1 ENHRY and CDR2 SYGVKD. The length of the CDR3 is 14 residues. V shed 3 bases, J shed 3 bases, and the junction held 3 bases outside the gene matches.

CDR3 nucleotide sequence: TGTGCCAGCAGCCGAGTGGCAGGGGTTCAGCCGCAGTATTTT. Protein product: CASSRVAGVQPQYF. J is TRBJ2-3 and V is TRBV7-9; TRBD1 might be the D (6 bases). The germline V gene encodes CDR1 SEHNR and CDR2 FQNEAQ (reference sequence). Trimming pared 5 bases from V and 10 bases from J, leaving 19 bases between. This CDR3 is 14 amino acids long.

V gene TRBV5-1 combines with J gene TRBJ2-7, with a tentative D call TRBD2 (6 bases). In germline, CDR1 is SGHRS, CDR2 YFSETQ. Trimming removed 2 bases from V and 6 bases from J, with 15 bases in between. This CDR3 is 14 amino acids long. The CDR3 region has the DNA TGCGCCAGCAGCTTTACACGAGGAGGGTTCGAGCAGTACTTC. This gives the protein CASSFTRGGFEQYF. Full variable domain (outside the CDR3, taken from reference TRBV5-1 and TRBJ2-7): KAGVTQTPRYLIKTRGQQVTLSCSPISGHRSVSWYQQTPGQGLQFLFEYFSETQRNKGNFPGRFSGRQFSNSRSEMNVSTLELGDSALYLCASSFTRGGFEQYFGPGTRLTVT.

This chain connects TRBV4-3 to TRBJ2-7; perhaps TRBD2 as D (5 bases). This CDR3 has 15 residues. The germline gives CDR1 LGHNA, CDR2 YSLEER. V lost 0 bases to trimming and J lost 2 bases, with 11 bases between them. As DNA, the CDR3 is TGCGCCAGCAGCCAAGAGGACTCAAATGCCTACGAGCAGTACTTC. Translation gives CASSQEDSNAYEQYF.

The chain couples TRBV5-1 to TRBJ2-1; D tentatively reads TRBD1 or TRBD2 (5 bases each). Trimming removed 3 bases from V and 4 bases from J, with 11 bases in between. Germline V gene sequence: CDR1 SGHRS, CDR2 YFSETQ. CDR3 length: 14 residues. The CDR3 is CASSSRGTYNEQFF. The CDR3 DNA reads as TGCGCCAGCAGCTCGAGGGGAACATACAATGAGCAGTTCTTC. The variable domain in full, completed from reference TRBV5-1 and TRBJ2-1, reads KAGVTQTPRYLIKTRGQQVTLSCSPISGHRSVSWYQQTPGQGLQFLFEYFSETQRNKGNFPGRFSGRQFSNSRSEMNVSTLELGDSALYLCASSSRGTYNEQFFGPGTRLTVL.

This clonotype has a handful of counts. The CDR3: CASSEQGNEQFF. The CDR3 bases are TGTGCCAGCAGCGAACAGGGGAATGAGCAGTTCTTC. This rearrangement joins TRBV5-6 to TRBJ2-1; 7 bases agree with TRBD1. V lost 4 bases, J lost 7 bases, and 2 bases stayed unmatched. The CDR3 runs to 12 residues. Germline V lookup: CDR1 SGHDT, CDR2 YYEEEE.

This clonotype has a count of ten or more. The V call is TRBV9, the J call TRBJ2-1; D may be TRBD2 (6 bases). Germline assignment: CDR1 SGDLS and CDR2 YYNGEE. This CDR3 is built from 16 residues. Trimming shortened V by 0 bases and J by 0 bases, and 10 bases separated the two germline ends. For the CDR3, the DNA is TGTGCCAGCAGCGTAGAATTCGGGGGCTCCTACAATGAGCAGTTCTTC. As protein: CASSVEFGGSYNEQFF.

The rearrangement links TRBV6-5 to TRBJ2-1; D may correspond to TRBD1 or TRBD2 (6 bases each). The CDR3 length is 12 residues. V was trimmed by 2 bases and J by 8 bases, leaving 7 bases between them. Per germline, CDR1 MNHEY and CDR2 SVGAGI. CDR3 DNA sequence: TGTGCCAGCAGTTACAGGGGGGATGAGCAGTTCTTC. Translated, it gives CASSYRGDEQFF.

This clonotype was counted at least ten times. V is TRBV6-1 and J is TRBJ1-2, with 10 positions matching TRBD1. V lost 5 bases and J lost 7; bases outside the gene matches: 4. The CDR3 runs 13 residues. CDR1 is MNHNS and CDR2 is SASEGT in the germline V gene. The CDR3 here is CASSRQGAGGYTF. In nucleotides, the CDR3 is TGTGCCAGCAGTCGACAGGGGGCAGGTGGCTACACCTTC.

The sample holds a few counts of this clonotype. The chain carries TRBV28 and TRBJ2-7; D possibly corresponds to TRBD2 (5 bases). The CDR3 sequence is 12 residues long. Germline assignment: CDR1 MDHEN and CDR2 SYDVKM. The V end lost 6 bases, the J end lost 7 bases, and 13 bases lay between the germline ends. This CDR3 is CASRRRPAEQYF. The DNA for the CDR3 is TGTGCCAGCAGGAGGAGGCCGGCAGAGCAGTACTTC.

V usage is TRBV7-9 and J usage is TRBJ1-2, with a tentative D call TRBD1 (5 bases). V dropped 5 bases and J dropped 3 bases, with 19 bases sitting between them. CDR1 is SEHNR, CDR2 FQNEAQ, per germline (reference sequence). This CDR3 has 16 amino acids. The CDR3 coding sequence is TGTGCCAGCAGCCCTAGTTGGGGGGGTGAAGACTATGGCTACACCTTC. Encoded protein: CASSPSWGGEDYGYTF.

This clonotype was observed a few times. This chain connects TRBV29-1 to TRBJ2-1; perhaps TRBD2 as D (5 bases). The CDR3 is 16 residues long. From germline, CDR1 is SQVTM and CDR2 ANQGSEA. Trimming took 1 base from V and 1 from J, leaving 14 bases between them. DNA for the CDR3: TGCAGCGTTGAAGGGATACCGGGAACATCCTACAATGAGCAGTTCTTC. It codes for CSVEGIPGTSYNEQFF.

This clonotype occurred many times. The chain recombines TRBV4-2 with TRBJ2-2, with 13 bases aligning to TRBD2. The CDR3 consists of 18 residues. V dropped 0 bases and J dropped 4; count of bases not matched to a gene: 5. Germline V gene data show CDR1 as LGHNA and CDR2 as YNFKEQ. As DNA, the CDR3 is TGTGCCAGCAGCCAAGAAGCAAGACTAGCGGGGGGCACCGGGGAGCTGTTTTTT. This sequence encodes CASSQEARLAGGTGELFF.

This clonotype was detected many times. CDR3 residues: CASSSRQGGSWEQYF. Here the CDR3 DNA reads TGTGCCAGCAGTTCGCGACAGGGAGGTTCTTGGGAGCAGTACTTC. The V and J genes are TRBV28 and TRBJ2-7; D is perhaps TRBD1 (7 bases). V shed 4 bases and J shed 7 bases, with 20 bases lying between them. Germline V gene lookup returns CDR1 MDHEN and CDR2 SYDVKM. CDR3 length: 15 amino acids.

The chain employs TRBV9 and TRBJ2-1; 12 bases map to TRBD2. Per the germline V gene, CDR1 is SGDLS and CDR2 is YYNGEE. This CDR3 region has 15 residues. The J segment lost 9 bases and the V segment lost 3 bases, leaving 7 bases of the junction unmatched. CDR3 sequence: CASSAQTSGSGEQFF. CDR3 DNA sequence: TGTGCCAGCAGCGCGCAGACTAGCGGGAGTGGTGAGCAGTTCTTC.